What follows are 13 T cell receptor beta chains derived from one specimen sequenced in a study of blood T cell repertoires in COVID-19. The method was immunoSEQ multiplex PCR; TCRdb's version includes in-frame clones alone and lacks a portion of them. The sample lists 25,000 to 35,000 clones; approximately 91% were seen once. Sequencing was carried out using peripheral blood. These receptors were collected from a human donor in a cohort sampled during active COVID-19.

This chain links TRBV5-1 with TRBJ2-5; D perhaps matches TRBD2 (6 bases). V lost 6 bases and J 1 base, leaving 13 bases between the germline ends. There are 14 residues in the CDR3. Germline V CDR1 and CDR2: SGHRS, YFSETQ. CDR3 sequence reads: CASNPVGGQETQYF. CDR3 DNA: TGCGCCAGCAACCCGGTCGGGGGCCAAGAGACCCAGTACTTC. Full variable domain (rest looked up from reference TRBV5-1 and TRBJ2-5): KAGVTQTPRYLIKTRGQQVTLSCSPISGHRSVSWYQQTPGQGLQFLFEYFSETQRNKGNFPGRFSGRQFSNSRSEMNVSTLELGDSALYLCASNPVGGQETQYFGPGTRLLVL.

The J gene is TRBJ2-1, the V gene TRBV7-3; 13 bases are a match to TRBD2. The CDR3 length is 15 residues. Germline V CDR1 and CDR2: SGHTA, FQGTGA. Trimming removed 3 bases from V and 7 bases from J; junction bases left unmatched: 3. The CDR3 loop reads CASSLGLAGNNEQFF. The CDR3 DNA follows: TGTGCCAGCAGCTTGGGACTAGCGGGAAATAATGAGCAGTTCTTC.

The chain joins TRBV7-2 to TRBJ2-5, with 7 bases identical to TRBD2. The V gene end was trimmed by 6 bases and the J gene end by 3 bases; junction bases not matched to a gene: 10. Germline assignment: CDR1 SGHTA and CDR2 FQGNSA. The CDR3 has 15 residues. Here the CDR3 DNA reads TGTGCCAGCAGTTACGGGGGAGGGTCGGAAGAGACCCAGTACTTC. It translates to CASSYGGGSEETQYF.

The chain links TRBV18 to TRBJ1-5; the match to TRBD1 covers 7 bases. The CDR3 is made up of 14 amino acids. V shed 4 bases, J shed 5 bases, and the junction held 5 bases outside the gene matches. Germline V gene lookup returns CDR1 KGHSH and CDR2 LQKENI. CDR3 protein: CASSLGQAHQPQHF. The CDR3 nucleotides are TGTGCCAGCTCACTCGGACAGGCGCATCAGCCCCAGCATTTT. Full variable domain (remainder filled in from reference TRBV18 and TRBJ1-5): NAGVMQNPRHLVRRRGQEARLRCSPMKGHSHVYWYRQLPEEGLKFMVYLQKENIIDESGMPKERFSAEFPKEGPSILRIQQVVRGDSAAYFCASSLGQAHQPQHFGDGTRLSIL.

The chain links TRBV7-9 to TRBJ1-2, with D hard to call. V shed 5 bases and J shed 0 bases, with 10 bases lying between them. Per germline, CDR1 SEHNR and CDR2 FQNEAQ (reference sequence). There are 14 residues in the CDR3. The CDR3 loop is CASSPRASNYGYTF. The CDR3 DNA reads TGTGCCAGCAGCCCGAGGGCGTCTAACTATGGCTACACCTTC.

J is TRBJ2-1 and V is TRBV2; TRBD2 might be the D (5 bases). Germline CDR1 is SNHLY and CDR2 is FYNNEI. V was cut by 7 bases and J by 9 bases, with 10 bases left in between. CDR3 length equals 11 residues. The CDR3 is CASKGDGEQFF. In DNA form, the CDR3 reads TGTGCCAGCAAGGGAGATGGTGAGCAGTTCTTC.

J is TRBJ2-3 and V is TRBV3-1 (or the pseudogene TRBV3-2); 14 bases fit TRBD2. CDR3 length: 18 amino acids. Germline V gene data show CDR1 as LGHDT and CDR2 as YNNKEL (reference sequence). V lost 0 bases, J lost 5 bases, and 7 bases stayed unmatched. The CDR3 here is CASSQDQTSGGVGDTQYF. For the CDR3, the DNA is TGTGCCAGCAGCCAAGACCAGACTAGCGGGGGGGTCGGAGATACGCAGTATTTT.

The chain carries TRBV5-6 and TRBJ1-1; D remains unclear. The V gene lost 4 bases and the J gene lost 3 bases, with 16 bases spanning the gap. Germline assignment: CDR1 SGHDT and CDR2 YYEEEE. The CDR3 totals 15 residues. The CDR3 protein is CASSPRVLGYTEAFF. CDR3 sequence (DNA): TGTGCCAGCAGCCCCCGGGTTTTAGGATACACTGAAGCTTTCTTT. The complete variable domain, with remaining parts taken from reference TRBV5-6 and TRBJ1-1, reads DAGVTQSPTHLIKTRGQQVTLRCSPKSGHDTVSWYQQALGQGPQFIFQYYEEEERQRGNFPDRFSGHQFPNYSSELNVNALLLGDSALYLCASSPRVLGYTEAFFGQGTRLTVV.

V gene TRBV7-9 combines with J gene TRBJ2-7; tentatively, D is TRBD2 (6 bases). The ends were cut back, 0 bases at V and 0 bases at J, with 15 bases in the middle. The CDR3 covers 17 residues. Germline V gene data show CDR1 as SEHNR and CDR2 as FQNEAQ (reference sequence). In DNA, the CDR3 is TGTGCCAGCAGCTTAGCATATTCGGGAGATAGCTCCTACGAGCAGTACTTC. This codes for CASSLAYSGDSSYEQYF. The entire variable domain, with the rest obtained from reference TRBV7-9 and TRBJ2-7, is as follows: DTGVSQNPRHKITKRGQNVTFRCDPISEHNRLYWYRQTLGQGPEFLTYFQNEAQLEKSRLLSDRFSAERPKGSFSTLEIQRTEQGDSAMYLCASSLAYSGDSSYEQYFGPGTRLTVT.

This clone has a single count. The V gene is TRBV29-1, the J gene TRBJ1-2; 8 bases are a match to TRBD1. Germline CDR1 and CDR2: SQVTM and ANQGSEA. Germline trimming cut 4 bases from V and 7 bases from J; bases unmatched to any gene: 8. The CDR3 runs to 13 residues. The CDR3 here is CSVGPDRGGGYTF. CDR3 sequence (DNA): TGCAGCGTTGGCCCCGACAGGGGTGGTGGCTACACCTTC.

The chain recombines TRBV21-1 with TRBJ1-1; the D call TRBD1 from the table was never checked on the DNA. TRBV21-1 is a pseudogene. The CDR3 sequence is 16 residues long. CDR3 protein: CASSKPLDRGRVKAFF. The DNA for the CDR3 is TGTGCCAGCAGCAAACCTTTGGACAGGGGGCGAGTGAAGGCTTTCTTT.

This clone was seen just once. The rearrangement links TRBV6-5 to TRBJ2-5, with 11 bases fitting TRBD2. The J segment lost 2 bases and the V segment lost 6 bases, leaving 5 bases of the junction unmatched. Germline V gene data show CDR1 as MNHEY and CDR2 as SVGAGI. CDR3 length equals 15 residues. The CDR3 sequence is CASRGLAGLQETQYF. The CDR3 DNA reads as TGTGCCAGCAGAGGACTAGCGGGTCTACAAGAGACCCAGTACTTC.

DNA for the CDR3: TGTGCCAGCAGCTTACGGGTAGCCCCAGATACGCAGTATTTT. It specifies CASSLRVAPDTQYF. The V gene is TRBV7-2, the J gene TRBJ2-3; no reliable D call. Germline V gives CDR1 SGHTA, CDR2 FQGNSA. With 2 bases removed from V and 4 bases from J, the gap between germline ends came to 10 bases. The CDR3 contains 14 residues.